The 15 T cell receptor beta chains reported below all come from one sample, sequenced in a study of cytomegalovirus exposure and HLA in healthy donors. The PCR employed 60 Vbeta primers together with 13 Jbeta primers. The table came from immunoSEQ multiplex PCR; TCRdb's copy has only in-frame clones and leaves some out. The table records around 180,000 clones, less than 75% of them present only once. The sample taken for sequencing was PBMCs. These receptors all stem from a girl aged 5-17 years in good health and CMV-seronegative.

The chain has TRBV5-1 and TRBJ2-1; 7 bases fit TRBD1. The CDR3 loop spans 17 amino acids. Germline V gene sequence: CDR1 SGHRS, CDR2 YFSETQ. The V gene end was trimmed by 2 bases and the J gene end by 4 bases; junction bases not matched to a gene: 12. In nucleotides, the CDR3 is TGCGCCAGCAGCTTTCCATTCCGACAGGGTGGATACAATGAGCAGTTCTTC. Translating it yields CASSFPFRQGGYNEQFF. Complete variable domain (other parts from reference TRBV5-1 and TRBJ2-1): KAGVTQTPRYLIKTRGQQVTLSCSPISGHRSVSWYQQTPGQGLQFLFEYFSETQRNKGNFPGRFSGRQFSNSRSEMNVSTLELGDSALYLCASSFPFRQGGYNEQFFGPGTRLTVL.

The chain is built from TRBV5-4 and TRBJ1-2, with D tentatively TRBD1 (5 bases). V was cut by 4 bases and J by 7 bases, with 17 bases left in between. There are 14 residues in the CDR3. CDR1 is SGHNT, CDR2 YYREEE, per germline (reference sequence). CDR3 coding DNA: TGTGCCAGCAGCCCTTCCGGAGGGGTCAGTGGCTACACCTTC. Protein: CASSPSGGVSGYTF.

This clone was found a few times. CDR3 sequence reads: CASSEARGGELFF. In DNA form, the CDR3 reads TGTGCCAGCAGTGAAGCTCGAGGAGGGGAGCTGTTTTTT. The chain is built from TRBV2 and TRBJ2-2, with unresolved D. The CDR3 is 13 amino acids. Germline CDR1 is SNHLY and CDR2 is FYNNEI. With 0 bases removed from V and 8 bases from J, the gap between germline ends came to 7 bases.

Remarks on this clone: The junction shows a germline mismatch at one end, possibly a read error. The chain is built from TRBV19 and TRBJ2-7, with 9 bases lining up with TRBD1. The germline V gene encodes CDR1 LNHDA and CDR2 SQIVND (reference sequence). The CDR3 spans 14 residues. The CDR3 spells CASSVDHRGREQYF. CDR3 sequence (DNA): TGTGCCAGTAGTGTAGACCACAGGGGGCGCGAGCAGTACTTC.

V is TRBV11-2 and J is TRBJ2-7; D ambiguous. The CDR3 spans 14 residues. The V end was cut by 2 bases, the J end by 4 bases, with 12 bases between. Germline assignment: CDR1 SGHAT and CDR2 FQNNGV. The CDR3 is CASSLFTAPYEQYF. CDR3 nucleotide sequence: TGTGCCAGCAGCTTATTCACAGCCCCTTACGAGCAGTACTTC.

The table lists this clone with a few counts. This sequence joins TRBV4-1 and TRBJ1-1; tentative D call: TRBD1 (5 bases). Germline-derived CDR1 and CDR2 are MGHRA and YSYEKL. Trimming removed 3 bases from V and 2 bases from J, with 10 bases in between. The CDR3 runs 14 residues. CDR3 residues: CASSQYDSNTEAFF. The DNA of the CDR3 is TGCGCCAGCAGCCAGTATGACAGCAACACTGAAGCTTTCTTT.

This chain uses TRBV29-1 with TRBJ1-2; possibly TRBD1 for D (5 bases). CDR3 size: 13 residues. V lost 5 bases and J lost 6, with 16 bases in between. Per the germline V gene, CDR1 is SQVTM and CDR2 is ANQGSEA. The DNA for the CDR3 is TGCAGCGTTCGGATTCAGGGCTTTCATGGCTACACCTTC. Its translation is CSVRIQGFHGYTF.

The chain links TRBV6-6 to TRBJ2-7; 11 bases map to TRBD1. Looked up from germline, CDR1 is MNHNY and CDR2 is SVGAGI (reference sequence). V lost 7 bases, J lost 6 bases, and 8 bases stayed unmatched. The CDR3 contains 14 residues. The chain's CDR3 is CASTRGQGAREQYF. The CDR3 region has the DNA TGTGCCAGCACCCGAGGACAGGGGGCGCGCGAGCAGTACTTC.

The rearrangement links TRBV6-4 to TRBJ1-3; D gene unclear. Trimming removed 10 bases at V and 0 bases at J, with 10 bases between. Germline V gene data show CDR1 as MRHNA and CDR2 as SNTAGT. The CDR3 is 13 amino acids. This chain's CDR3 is CATPNFSGNTIYF. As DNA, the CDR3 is TGTGCCACCCCCAATTTCTCTGGAAACACCATATATTTT.

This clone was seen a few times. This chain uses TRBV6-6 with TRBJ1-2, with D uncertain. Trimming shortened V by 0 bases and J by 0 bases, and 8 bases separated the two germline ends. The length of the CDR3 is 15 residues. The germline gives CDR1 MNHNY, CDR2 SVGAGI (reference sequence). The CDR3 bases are TGTGCCAGCAGTTACTCAGGGAGCTCTAACTATGGCTACACCTTC. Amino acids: CASSYSGSSNYGYTF.

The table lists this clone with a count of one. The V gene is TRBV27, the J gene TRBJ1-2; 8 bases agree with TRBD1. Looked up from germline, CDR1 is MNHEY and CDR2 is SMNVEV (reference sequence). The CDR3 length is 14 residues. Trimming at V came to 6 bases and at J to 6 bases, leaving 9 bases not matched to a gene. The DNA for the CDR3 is TGTGCCAGCAGACTCCTCAGGGGGCGCGATGGCTACACCTTC. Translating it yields CASRLLRGRDGYTF.

In DNA, the CDR3 is TGTGCCAGCAGCTTGGTGGGCAGGGTGTCGTACAATGAGCAGTTCTTC. It specifies CASSLVGRVSYNEQFF. This chain connects TRBV5-6 to TRBJ2-1; D possibly corresponds to TRBD1 (5 bases). V was trimmed by 0 bases and J by 4 bases, leaving 14 bases between them. Germline V lookup: CDR1 SGHDT, CDR2 YYEEEE. The CDR3 extends over 16 amino acids. Drawing the rest from reference TRBV5-6 and TRBJ2-1, the complete variable domain is DAGVTQSPTHLIKTRGQQVTLRCSPKSGHDTVSWYQQALGQGPQFIFQYYEEEERQRGNFPDRFSGHQFPNYSSELNVNALLLGDSALYLCASSLVGRVSYNEQFFGPGTRLTVL.

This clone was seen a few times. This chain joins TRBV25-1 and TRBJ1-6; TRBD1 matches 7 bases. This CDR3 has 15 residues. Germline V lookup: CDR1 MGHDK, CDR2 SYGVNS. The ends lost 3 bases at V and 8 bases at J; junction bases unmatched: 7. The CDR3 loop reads CASSDPRGGDSPLHF. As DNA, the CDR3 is TGTGCCAGCAGTGATCCCCGAGGGGGCGATTCACCCCTCCACTTT.

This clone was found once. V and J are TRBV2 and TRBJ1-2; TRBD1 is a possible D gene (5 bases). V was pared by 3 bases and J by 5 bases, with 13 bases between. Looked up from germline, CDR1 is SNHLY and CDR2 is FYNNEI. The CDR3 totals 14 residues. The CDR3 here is CASSEGPEPYGYTF. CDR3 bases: TGTGCCAGCAGTGAGGGGCCAGAGCCGTATGGCTACACCTTC. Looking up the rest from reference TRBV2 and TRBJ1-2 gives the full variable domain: EPEVTQTPSHQVTQMGQEVILRCVPISNHLYFYWYRQILGQKVEFLVSFYNNEISEKSEIFDDQFSVERPDGSNFTLKIRSTKLEDSAMYFCASSEGPEPYGYTFGSGTRLTVV.

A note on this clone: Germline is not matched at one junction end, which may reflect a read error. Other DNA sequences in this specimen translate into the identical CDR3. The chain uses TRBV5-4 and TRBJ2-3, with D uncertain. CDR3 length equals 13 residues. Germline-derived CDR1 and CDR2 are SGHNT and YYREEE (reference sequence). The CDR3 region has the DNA TGCGCCAGCAGCCGCGAGAACACAGATACGCAGTATTTT. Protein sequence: CASSRENTDTQYF.